This TCR beta chain comes out of a study of vaccination effects on CD4 cells after COVID-19. TCRdb's table, derived via immunoSEQ multiplex PCR, lists solely in-frame clones and lacks some. The sample has 30,000 to 40,000 clones, around 76% seen once. Of note for this clone: Its antigen remains unknown.

This CDR3 is built from 15 residues. Germline CDR1 and CDR2: SGDLS and YYNGEE. V lost 0 bases to trimming and J lost 7 bases, with 11 bases between them. After roughly eleven days in culture, the CD4+ T cells were isolated. None of these healthy vaccinees had been infected with SARS-CoV-2 before vaccination. The source is a human donor who received a COVID-19 vaccine. The chain combines TRBV9 with TRBJ1-6, with D perhaps TRBD1 (5 bases). The sample here was CD4+ T cells from PBMCs cultured without peptide, taken before COVID-19 vaccination. The CDR3 loop reads CASSVDAQGNSPLHF. The DNA for the CDR3 is TGTGCCAGCAGCGTAGATGCGCAGGGAAATTCACCCCTCCACTTT.